The rows below give T cell receptor beta chains drawn from one sample of a study of blood T cell repertoires in COVID-19. Assay used: immunoSEQ multiplex PCR; TCRdb lists only in-frame clones, some missing. The sample holds roughly 17,000 clones, around 80% seen once. The sample comprised peripheral blood. These receptors were collected from a man in his sixties with acute or convalescent COVID-19. The conserved cysteine and the conserved F or W are not part of the CDR3 here. Clone size is stated in some rows and not others, as once, few, many or a class when expanded.

V gene	clone size	J gene	CDR3 protein
TRBV20-1	NA	TRBJ2-1	SASSSEGVGNEQF
TRBV2	NA	TRBJ1-2	ASSDTAPPGEGYT
TRBV28	NA	TRBJ1-6	ASSPPRRAIINSPLH
TRBV28	NA	TRBJ2-7	ASSLGPGASYEQY
TRBV2	NA	TRBJ1-6	ASSLGTGDNSPLH
TRBV5-4	few	TRBJ1-4	ASSLPGATNEKLF
TRBV2	once	TRBJ1-1	ASSDGAQNTEAF
TRBV7-3	NA	TRBJ2-1	ASSLGGGAEGDEQF
TRBV28	few	TRBJ1-5	ASSRGAGQPQH
TRBV19	NA	TRBJ1-2	ASAGDRVTDYGYT
TRBV5-1	NA	TRBJ2-1	ASSVGTPFNEQF
TRBV25-1	NA	TRBJ1-3	ASSEFPRYHLPGNTIY
TRBV5-1	NA	TRBJ2-7	ASSLTPSGGPLNEQY
TRBV7-8	NA	TRBJ2-5	ASSLDTMQETQY
TRBV18	NA	TRBJ2-5	ASSPQGNGETQY
TRBV5-4	NA	TRBJ1-2	ASSPLGRENYGYT